The rows below give T cell receptor beta chains drawn from one sample of a study of OX40 agonist ivuxolimab in advanced cancers. Assay used: immunoSEQ multiplex PCR; TCRdb lists only in-frame clones, some missing. The sample consists of 73,000 or so clones, about 86% of them appearing once. The sequenced sample was CD4+ or CD8+ T cells sorted from blood, obtained in a trial of the OX40 agonist ivuxolimab. These receptor sequences come from an adult with an advanced solid tumor such as melanoma, head and neck, liver or kidney cancer. CDR3s include the opening cysteine and the closing phenylalanine or tryptophan. The D gene is left open where the match is weak. Clone sizes are given selectively: once, few, many, or a class where the clone is expanded.

v_gene	abundance	d_gene	len	j_gene	CDR3aa	CDR3nt
TRBV20-1	-	-	11	TRBJ2-1	CSARGRNEQFF	TGCAGTGCTAGAGGACGGAATGAGCAGTTCTTC
TRBV11-3	-	TRBD2	18	TRBJ2-6	CASSSGESSGGGANVLTF	TGTGCCAGCAGCTCTGGGGAGTCCTCGGGAGGTGGGGCCAACGTCCTGACTTTC
TRBV7-8	once	-	14	TRBJ2-4	CASSLASSANIQYF	TGTGCCAGCAGCTTAGCATCATCCGCAAACATTCAGTACTTC
TRBV6-5	-	-	13	TRBJ1-1	CASSYLRRAEAFF	TGTGCCAGCAGTTACCTGCGGAGGGCTGAAGCTTTCTTT
TRBV6-6	few	TRBD1	13	TRBJ1-2	CASSMDRARGYTF	TGTGCCAGCAGTATGGACAGGGCAAGGGGCTACACCTTC
TRBV6-1	-	-	16	TRBJ2-7	CASSDNSGLDRAEQYF	TGTGCCAGCAGTGATAACTCGGGTCTTGATCGTGCCGAGCAGTACTTC
TRBV7-2	once	TRBD1	15	TRBJ2-7	CASSVTSGGTLEQYF	TGTGCCAGCAGTGTTACCTCAGGGGGCACCCTCGAGCAGTACTTC
TRBV5-5	-	TRBD1	16	TRBJ1-5	CASSDAGQLVNQPQHF	TGTGCCAGCAGCGATGCGGGACAGCTAGTCAATCAGCCCCAGCATTTT
TRBV13	-	TRBD2	17	TRBJ2-7	CASSSGSTSGSFYEQYF	TGTGCCAGCAGCTCGGGGTCCACTAGCGGGAGTTTCTACGAGCAGTACTTC
TRBV11-3	-	-	16	TRBJ1-4	CASSLAWGRQNEKLFF	TGTGCCAGCAGCTTAGCCTGGGGACGCCAGAATGAAAAACTGTTTTTT
TRBV28	-	-	15	TRBJ2-7	CASSSPPRGVYEQYF	TGTGCCAGCAGTAGCCCCCCGAGGGGAGTCTACGAGCAGTACTTC
TRBV4-3	-	TRBD1	15	TRBJ1-6	CASSQAGGAGSPLHF	TGCGCCAGCAGCCAAGCAGGGGGAGCTGGTTCACCCCTCCACTTT
TRBV6-6	-	-	13	TRBJ1-5	CASTSEGNQPQHF	TGTGCCAGCACCTCTGAAGGGAATCAGCCCCAGCATTTT
TRBV7-3	-	-	16	TRBJ2-2	CASSLAPLEYGGELFF	TGTGCCAGCAGCTTAGCCCCATTAGAGTACGGCGGGGAGCTGTTTTTT
TRBV5-5	once	-	17	TRBJ2-6	CASSREAGSTGANVLTF	TGTGCCAGCAGCAGAGAGGCCGGGAGTACTGGGGCCAACGTCCTGACTTTC
TRBV6-1	few	TRBD1	15	TRBJ1-5	CASSSGTGEGRPQHF	TGTGCCAGCAGCTCTGGGACAGGGGAAGGGAGGCCCCAGCATTTT
TRBV6-1	-	TRBD2	15	TRBJ2-5	CASRRTSGGQETQYF	TGTGCCAGCAGACGGACTAGCGGGGGTCAAGAGACCCAGTACTTC
TRBV4-1	-	-	15	TRBJ2-1	CASSQPRSSYNEQFF	TGCGCCAGCAGCCAACCTAGGAGCTCCTACAATGAGCAGTTCTTC
TRBV5-5	-	TRBD2	15	TRBJ2-1	CASSLRGRQYNEQFF	TGTGCCAGCAGCTTGCGCGGGAGACAATACAATGAGCAGTTCTTC
TRBV7-3	-	-	13	TRBJ1-6	CASSIHRDSPLHF	TGTGCCAGCAGCATCCACAGAGATTCACCCCTCCACTTT
TRBV29-1	-	TRBD1	11	TRBJ1-2	CSAGTEYGYTF	TGCAGCGCCGGGACAGAGTATGGCTACACCTTC
TRBV5-8	-	-	16	TRBJ1-1	CASSMDPGRRNTEAFF	TGTGCCAGCAGCATGGATCCGGGACGCCGGAACACTGAAGCTTTCTTT
TRBV7-6	-	-	14	TRBJ2-5	CASSPRTAGETQYF	TGTGCCAGCAGCCCTCGGACAGCCGGAGAAACCCAGTACTTC
TRBV7-2	-	TRBD2	16	TRBJ2-2	CASSSSGRQNTGELFF	TGTGCCAGCAGCTCTAGCGGGAGACAGAACACCGGGGAGCTGTTTTTT
TRBV5-4	-	-	14	TRBJ1-1	CASSLVGVNTEAFF	TGTGCCAGCAGCTTGGTAGGGGTCAACACTGAAGCTTTCTTT
TRBV10-3	-	TRBD1	17	TRBJ1-2	CAISEGQGMSFNYGYTF	TGTGCCATCAGTGAGGGACAGGGGATGTCCTTTAACTATGGCTACACCTTC
TRBV4-3	-	-	15	TRBJ2-5	CASSQLAGYAETQYF	TGCGCCAGCAGCCAACTGGCCGGTTATGCCGAGACCCAGTACTTC
TRBV30	-	TRBD1	15	TRBJ2-7	CAWSGGRGITYEQYF	TGTGCCTGGAGTGGGGGCAGGGGGATTACGTACGAGCAGTACTTC
TRBV30	-	-	16	TRBJ1-4	CAWSGLRRASGEKLFF	TGTGCCTGGAGCGGGCTTAGAAGGGCCTCAGGGGAAAAACTGTTTTTT
TRBV21-1	-	-	14	TRBJ2-5	CASSNSGRMETQYF	TGTGCCAGCAGCAATTCCGGGCGCATGGAGACCCAGTACTTC
TRBV30	once	TRBD1	17	TRBJ1-2	CAWSVRLGDSINYGYTF	TGTGCCTGGAGTGTACGCCTCGGGGACAGCATTAACTATGGCTACACCTTC
TRBV6-1	-	-	14	TRBJ2-5	CASSDRVQQETQYF	TGTGCCAGCAGTGACAGGGTACAACAAGAGACCCAGTACTTC
TRBV19	-	-	11	TRBJ1-1	CASSPGVVAFF	TGTGCCAGTAGTCCGGGGGTCGTAGCTTTCTTT
TRBV7-6	-	-	12	TRBJ2-1	CASSSLYNEQFF	TGTGCCAGCAGCTCACTATACAATGAGCAGTTCTTC
TRBV13	-	-	16	TRBJ1-2	CASSFRIGRGRGGYTF	TGTGCCAGCAGCTTTCGGATCGGGAGGGGCCGCGGTGGCTACACCTTC
TRBV7-7	-	-	15	TRBJ2-2	CASSPTTGNTGELFF	TGTGCCAGCAGCCCTACGACAGGGAACACCGGGGAGCTGTTTTTT
TRBV27	-	-	13	TRBJ1-2	CASSSQGHYGYTF	TGTGCCAGCAGTTCCCAGGGGCACTATGGCTACACCTTC
TRBV7-2	-	TRBD2	17	TRBJ2-7	CASSLVGVASGRASQYF	TGTGCCAGCAGCTTAGTAGGAGTGGCTAGCGGGAGGGCCTCCCAGTACTTC
TRBV7-3	-	TRBD2	16	TRBJ2-3	CASSPFSGGAADTQYF	TGTGCCAGCAGCCCCTTCAGCGGGGGGGCCGCAGATACGCAGTATTTT
TRBV2	-	-	17	TRBJ2-1	CASSEVGTPPFGNEQFF	TGTGCCAGCAGTGAAGTGGGGACCCCCCCCTTTGGCAATGAGCAGTTCTTC
TRBV7-2	-	TRBD1	15	TRBJ1-2	CASSLGGQGSYGYTF	TGTGCCAGCAGCTTAGGAGGACAGGGGAGCTATGGCTACACCTTC
TRBV4-2	-	-	14	TRBJ1-2	CASSQEGQADGYTF	TGTGCCAGCAGCCAAGAGGGGCAGGCCGATGGCTACACCTTC
TRBV7-3	-	-	14	TRBJ2-3	CASSPRSNTDTQYF	TGTGCCAGCAGCCCGCGGTCGAACACAGATACGCAGTATTTT
TRBV7-2	-	-	15	TRBJ2-5	CASSLAGRDRETQYF	TGTGCCAGCAGCTTAGCGGGGCGGGATAGGGAGACCCAGTACTTC
TRBV10-3	once	TRBD1	16	TRBJ1-1	CASEKTNLGQDTEAFF	TGTGCCAGCGAAAAAACAAACCTGGGACAGGACACTGAAGCTTTCTTT
TRBV19	-	-	16	TRBJ2-1	CASSSGGPTSVDEQFF	TGTGCCAGTAGTAGTGGAGGGCCAACTAGTGTCGATGAGCAGTTCTTC
TRBV7-9	-	-	13	TRBJ1-5	CASANGGNQPQHF	TGTGCCAGCGCAAATGGGGGCAATCAGCCCCAGCATTTT
TRBV11-2	-	TRBD2	16	TRBJ2-3	CASSFGLAGSTDTQYF	TGTGCCAGCAGCTTCGGGTTAGCGGGAAGCACAGATACGCAGTATTTT
TRBV11-3	-	-	12	TRBJ2-7	CASSEAHYEQYF	TGTGCCAGCAGCGAAGCCCACTACGAGCAGTACTTC
TRBV5-8	-	-	13	TRBJ1-2	CASSFWGGPGYTF	TGTGCCAGCAGCTTCTGGGGGGGGCCGGGCTACACCTTC
TRBV4-1	-	-	14	TRBJ1-1	CASSQDLQVFEAFF	TGCGCCAGCAGCCAAGATCTTCAGGTGTTCGAAGCTTTCTTT
TRBV7-2	-	TRBD1	16	TRBJ2-7	CASSRVVGTGAYEQYF	TGTGCCAGCAGCAGAGTAGTAGGGACAGGGGCCTACGAGCAGTACTTC